The 30 T cell receptor beta chains presented below share a single source sample, sequenced in a study of T cells in Graves' hyperthyroidism and ophthalmopathy. Authors of the study amplified TCR beta CDR3 regions from RNA transcripts. Researchers ran a first-round RT-PCR on the TCR CDR3 using the HTBI primer set. TCRdb fed the multiplex PCR reads into MiXCR, producing one record per CDR3 protein. This table has hundreds of thousands of distinct CDR3 sequences, roughly 21% appearing once. The sample was blood. Receptors were obtained from a man between 35 and 55 years old with Graves' ophthalmopathy.

This clonotype was found a few times. V usage is TRBV3-2 and J usage is TRBJ2-1; the table assigns TRBD2, which was not confirmed against the DNA. TRBV3-2 is an annotated pseudogene. The CDR3 length is 16 residues. This chain's CDR3 is CASIQGLGLAYNEQFF. In nucleotides, the CDR3 is TGTGCCAGCATCCAGGGTCTGGGACTAGCCTACAATGAGCAGTTCTTC.

V is TRBV3-1 and J is TRBJ2-2, with unresolved D. The CDR3 is 16 residues long. In germline, CDR1 is LGHDT, CDR2 YNNKEL (reference sequence). Between the trimmed V and J ends, which lost 1 base and 3 bases, there was a span of 12 bases. CDR3 region: CASSQAQIFYTGELFF. CDR3 DNA: TGTGCCAGCAGCCAAGCCCAAATATTCTACACCGGGGAGCTGTTTTTT.

This clonotype came up a few times. The chain couples TRBV20-1 to TRBJ2-7; 8 bases fit TRBD2. Looked up from germline, CDR1 is DFQATT and CDR2 is SNEGSKA (reference sequence). This CDR3 spans 13 amino acids. J gave up 3 bases and V 4 bases, and 5 bases lay outside the gene matches. CDR3 loop: CSANPGTSYEQYF. CDR3 coding DNA: TGCAGTGCTAACCCCGGGACTAGCTACGAGCAGTACTTC.

This clonotype was detected ten times or more. The rearrangement uses TRBV3-1 and TRBJ1-1, with no clear D. CDR1 and CDR2 from the germline V gene are LGHDT and YNNKEL (reference sequence). This CDR3 spans 15 amino acids. With 2 bases removed from V and 1 base from J, the gap between germline ends came to 11 bases. CDR3 region: CASSQRSGENTEAFF. DNA for the CDR3: TGTGCCAGCAGCCAAAGGTCCGGGGAGAACACTGAAGCTTTCTTT.

This clonotype was detected many times. V usage is TRBV12-3 or TRBV12-4 and J usage is TRBJ2-3; D ambiguous. The ends were cut back, 6 bases at V and 0 bases at J, with 10 bases in the middle. CDR3 length equals 14 residues. The CDR3 nucleotides read TGTGCCAGCAGCAACCACGGTAGCACAGATACGCAGTATTTT. Residues: CASSNHGSTDTQYF.

This clonotype was seen more than once but under ten times. V gene TRBV6-5 combines with J gene TRBJ2-5; 8 nucleotides align to TRBD2. The germline gives CDR1 MNHEY, CDR2 SVGAGI. The CDR3 extends over 14 amino acids. Germline trimming cut 2 bases from V and 4 bases from J; bases unmatched to any gene: 3. Written as DNA, the CDR3 is TGTGCCAGCAGTTACAGAAGCGGGAGAGAGACCCAGTACTTC. Translating it yields CASSYRSGRETQYF.

This clonotype was picked up many times. Here the CDR3 reads CASSPGRAISYEQYF. CDR3 sequence (DNA): TGTGCCAGCAGCCCGGGGAGGGCGATCTCCTACGAGCAGTACTTC. This sequence joins TRBV28 and TRBJ2-7, with 7 bases fitting TRBD2. CDR1 and CDR2 (germline): MDHEN, SYDVKM. V trimming: 6 bases; J trimming: 0 bases; junction bases outside the gene matches: 8. The CDR3 length is 15 residues.

This clonotype has a count of ten or more. CDR3 protein: CASSLGQLRNQPQHF. DNA of the CDR3: TGTGCCAGCAGTTTGGGGCAGCTTAGGAATCAGCCCCAGCATTTT. The J gene is TRBJ1-5, the V gene TRBV12-3 or TRBV12-4; TRBD1 might be the D (5 bases). The CDR3 is 15 amino acids. V dropped 3 bases and J dropped 4 bases, with 13 bases sitting between them.

V is TRBV11-3 and J is TRBJ2-2; D is ambiguous. V lost 2 bases to trimming and J lost 7 bases, with 5 bases between them. Germline loops: CDR1 SGHNT, CDR2 YENEEA. The CDR3 totals 12 residues. CDR3 nucleotide sequence: TGTGCCAGCAGCTTACGCCACGGGGAGCTGTTTTTT. It yields the protein CASSLRHGELFF.

This chain uses TRBV5-6 with TRBJ2-2; D gene unclear. V lost 6 bases, J lost 7 bases, and 10 bases lay in between. CDR3 length equals 12 residues. Germline V gives CDR1 SGHDT, CDR2 YYEEEE. The CDR3 DNA sequence: TGTGCCAGCACCCGGTTGGTCGGGGAGCTGTTTTTT. The encoded protein is CASTRLVGELFF.

This clonotype has only a few counts. This chain's CDR3 is CSARPPSTYGYTF. CDR3 DNA: TGCAGTGCTAGACCTCCTAGCACCTATGGCTACACCTTC. This rearrangement joins TRBV20-1 to TRBJ1-2; D is undetermined. CDR3 length equals 13 residues. CDR1 and CDR2 from the germline V gene are DFQATT and SNEGSKA (reference sequence). Deletions cut 2 bases from V and 4 bases from J, with 11 bases between.

The table lists this clonotype with many counts. The rearrangement joins TRBV5-1 to TRBJ2-1; TRBD2 matches 7 bases. The CDR3 has 14 amino acids. Germline V gene lookup returns CDR1 SGHRS and CDR2 YFSETQ. With 6 bases clipped from V and 5 bases from J, the junction kept 8 bases outside the gene matches. The CDR3 DNA reads as TGCGCCAGCACCCTCGGGGGGTCCAACAATGAGCAGTTCTTC. Encoded protein: CASTLGGSNNEQFF.

The rearrangement links TRBV11-2 to TRBJ1-1; TRBD1 is a possible D gene (5 bases). CDR3 length: 15 residues. V was cut by 2 bases and J by 0 bases, with 10 bases left in between. Germline CDR1 is SGHAT and CDR2 is FQNNGV. The CDR3 here is CASSLKGLVNTEAFF. Here the CDR3 DNA reads TGTGCCAGCAGCTTAAAGGGACTCGTGAACACTGAAGCTTTCTTT.

This clonotype was seen a few times. The V and J genes are TRBV20-1 and TRBJ1-5; maybe TRBD1 (5 bases). There are 17 residues in the CDR3. Germline V gene data show CDR1 as DFQATT and CDR2 as SNEGSKA (reference sequence). With 0 bases removed from V and 0 bases from J, the gap between germline ends came to 15 bases. CDR3 coding DNA: TGCAGTGCTAGAGATCGTCTCAGGGAGACTAGCAATCAGCCCCAGCATTTT. The encoded protein is CSARDRLRETSNQPQHF.

The rearrangement uses TRBV4-1 and TRBJ2-3; 15 positions match TRBD2. Losses at the gene ends were 4 bases for V and 4 bases for J; bases not matched to a gene: 6. CDR1 MGHRA and CDR2 YSYEKL come from the germline V gene. There are 17 residues in the CDR3. The CDR3 protein is CASSPSRTSGRADTQYF. The DNA for the CDR3 is TGCGCCAGCAGCCCATCACGGACTAGCGGGAGGGCAGATACGCAGTATTTT.

This clonotype was recorded at least ten times. The rearrangement uses TRBV12-3 or TRBV12-4 and TRBJ2-5, with no clear D. Trimming pared 3 bases from V and 7 bases from J, leaving 12 bases between. This CDR3 comprises 13 residues. CDR3 amino acids: CASSFRLAGTQYF. The CDR3 coding sequence is TGTGCCAGCAGTTTTAGACTCGCAGGGACCCAGTACTTC.

This clonotype was detected many times. CDR3 protein: CASSRSAGGQDTQYF. The DNA of the CDR3 is TGTGCCAGCAGCCGATCAGCGGGGGGGCAAGATACGCAGTATTTT. V gene TRBV2 combines with J gene TRBJ2-3; 10 bases are shared with TRBD2. Germline loops: CDR1 SNHLY, CDR2 FYNNEI. The CDR3 has 15 amino acids. With V trimmed by 6 bases and J by 5 bases, 8 bases remained unmatched.

Turning to this clonotype: This clone may be a read error of a much larger clone one base away. No conserved phenylalanine or tryptophan ends this CDR3, so it is likely a read error. The rearrangement uses TRBV5-1 and TRBJ2-2; unclear D gene. Between the trimmed V and J ends, which lost 0 bases and 3 bases, there was a span of 9 bases. The germline CDR1 and CDR2 sequences are SGHRS and YFSETQ. This CDR3 contains 15 residues. CDR3 coding DNA: TGCGCCAGCAGCTTGGGTATCGCCGACACCGGGGAGCTGTTTTCT. It is translated as CASSLGIADTGELFS.

This clonotype was picked up a small number of times. V usage is TRBV28 and J usage is TRBJ2-4, with no clear D. V was trimmed by 5 bases and J by 5 bases, leaving 7 bases between them. The CDR3 has 12 residues. In germline, CDR1 is MDHEN, CDR2 SYDVKM. In nucleotides, the CDR3 is TGTGCCAGCAGTCCCCTCCAAAACATTCAGTACTTC. Encoded protein: CASSPLQNIQYF.

Many counts were recorded for this clonotype. This chain links TRBV11-2 with TRBJ2-1; 9 nucleotides match TRBD2. V shed 1 base, J shed 6 bases, and the junction held 4 bases outside the gene matches. The CDR3 length is 15 residues. Germline V gene lookup returns CDR1 SGHAT and CDR2 FQNNGV. In DNA, the CDR3 is TGTGCCAGCAGCTTAGTGGGCGGGAGGGTCAATGAGCAGTTCTTC. Amino acids: CASSLVGGRVNEQFF.

The chain joins TRBV7-2 to TRBJ1-5; 11 bases map to TRBD1. Per the germline V gene, CDR1 is SGHTA and CDR2 is FQGNSA. The length of the CDR3 is 15 residues. V was pared by 3 bases and J by 5 bases, with 3 bases of the junction left unmatched. The CDR3 sequence: CASSLGTGGYQPQHF. CDR3 nucleotide sequence: TGTGCCAGCAGCTTGGGGACAGGGGGGTATCAGCCCCAGCATTTT.

This clonotype was seen at least ten times. This chain joins TRBV12-3 or TRBV12-4 and TRBJ1-1, with D unclear. The V and J ends lost 5 bases and 2 bases respectively, with 9 bases between them. This CDR3 spans 13 amino acids. In DNA, the CDR3 is TGTGCCAGCAGTACCCAAATTAACACTGAAGCTTTCTTT. This translates into CASSTQINTEAFF.

As to this clonotype: A clone one base away is much larger, so this may be a read error. The V gene is TRBV6-5, the J gene TRBJ2-7; D is possibly TRBD1 (5 bases). Judging by the DNA end, TRBJ2-1 fits better; the J call may be wrong. The germline gives CDR1 MNHEY, CDR2 SVGAGI. The CDR3 covers 13 residues. Here the CDR3 DNA reads TGTGCCAGCAGTTATCAAACAGGCTACGAGCAGTTCTTC. This gives the protein CASSYQTGYEQFF.

This clonotype came up a few times. The J gene is TRBJ2-1, the V gene TRBV6-1; 7 nucleotides match TRBD2. Trimming took 6 bases from V and 5 from J; bases not matched to a gene: 7. The CDR3 consists of 14 residues. The germline V gene has CDR1 MNHNS and CDR2 SASEGT. For the CDR3, the DNA is TGTGCCAGCAGGGGGAGGGTCCTGGACAATGAGCAGTTCTTC. This codes for CASRGRVLDNEQFF.

This clonotype was counted many times. This chain connects TRBV20-1 to TRBJ2-1; maybe TRBD2 (5 bases). The germline V and J ends were trimmed by 1 base and 6 bases, with 10 bases remaining between them. Germline-derived CDR1 and CDR2 are DFQATT and SNEGSKA (reference sequence). The CDR3 contains 13 residues. The CDR3 region has the DNA TGCAGTGCTAGAGTTCCGACTATCAATGAGCAGTTCTTC. This translates into CSARVPTINEQFF.

This rearrangement joins TRBV12-3 or TRBV12-4 to TRBJ1-6; D unresolved. This CDR3 spans 13 amino acids. Trimming cost V 5 bases and J 7 bases, with 9 bases left between them. The CDR3, as DNA: TGTGCCAGCAGTATAAAGCGGAATTCACCCCTCCACTTT. Amino acids: CASSIKRNSPLHF.

The table lists this clonotype with many counts. The V and J genes are TRBV28 and TRBJ2-7; 8 bases line up with TRBD2. Losses at the gene ends were 8 bases for V and 4 bases for J; bases not matched to a gene: 10. The germline V gene encodes CDR1 MDHEN and CDR2 SYDVKM. This CDR3 is 14 amino acids long. CDR3 sequence (DNA): TGTGCCAGCCTCAAGTGGGGCGGGGGGTACGAGCAGTACTTC. Translating it yields CASLKWGGGYEQYF.

There are a few counts of this clonotype. In DNA, the CDR3 is TGTGCCAGCTCACCAAGAGGGGCCTCCTACGAGCAGTACTTC. Protein sequence: CASSPRGASYEQYF. The chain combines TRBV18 with TRBJ2-7, with D perhaps TRBD1 or TRBD2 (5 bases each). Germline CDR1 KGHSH, CDR2 LQKENI. The CDR3 length is 14 residues. Trimming removed 2 bases at V and 0 bases at J, with 8 bases between.

Many counts were recorded for this clonotype. V gene TRBV27 combines with J gene TRBJ2-1; D may match TRBD1 or TRBD2 (6 bases each). The germline gives CDR1 MNHEY, CDR2 SMNVEV (reference sequence). This CDR3 spans 13 amino acids. The germline V and J ends were trimmed by 5 bases and 9 bases, with 14 bases remaining between them. The DNA for the CDR3 is TGTGCCAGCAGTCCTAGGGGGAGGTCTGAGCAGTTCTTC. Translation: CASSPRGRSEQFF.

This clonotype was picked up many times. V gene TRBV3-1 combines with J gene TRBJ1-3; D call uncertain. The CDR3 runs to 14 residues. Trimming pared 3 bases from V and 2 bases from J, leaving 8 bases between. Germline V gene sequence: CDR1 LGHDT, CDR2 YNNKEL (reference sequence). The CDR3 DNA sequence: TGTGCCAGCAGCCAGGGCACCCCTGGAAACACCATATATTTT. This translates into CASSQGTPGNTIYF.